Below are 20 T cell receptor beta chains sequenced from a single sample in a study of beta chain features in type 1 diabetes. Isolated RNA was reverse transcribed in full, so expressed TCRB transcripts were sequenced. Using immunoSEQ multiplex PCR, the repertoire was profiled, and TCRdb retains in-frame clones only, with some absent. Among 400,000 to 600,000 clones listed, 25% to 35% were seen once. Sequencing used naive CD4+ T cells from blood. The receptors shown here come from a man younger than 35 in good health.

The V call is TRBV6-5, the J call TRBJ2-1, with 7 bases matching TRBD2. CDR3 size: 13 residues. Per germline, CDR1 MNHEY and CDR2 SVGAGI. Losses at the gene ends were 7 bases for V and 3 bases for J; bases not matched to a gene: 3. CDR3 in DNA: TGTGCCAGCACTAGCGGCCACTACAATGAGCAGTTCTTC. The encoded protein is CASTSGHYNEQFF.

This clone appeared a few times. The V gene is TRBV19, the J gene TRBJ2-5, with 8 bases that match TRBD1. The CDR3 is 15 amino acids. Germline V CDR1 and CDR2: LNHDA, SQIVND (reference sequence). The ends lost 6 bases at V and 2 bases at J; junction bases unmatched: 8. This chain's CDR3 is CASRPRDRLQETQYF. DNA of the CDR3: TGTGCCAGTAGGCCCCGGGACAGGCTTCAAGAGACCCAGTACTTC.

In its sample, this clone was seen a few times. The chain couples TRBV29-1 to TRBJ1-4; the D is unclear. The V end was cut by 4 bases, the J end by 3 bases, with 6 bases between. Germline V gene sequence: CDR1 SQVTM, CDR2 ANQGSEA. CDR3 size: 12 residues. In DNA, the CDR3 is TGCAGCGTTGGGGGATCTAATGAAAAACTGTTTTTT. It encodes CSVGGSNEKLFF.

V and J are TRBV28 and TRBJ2-2; no firm D call. The CDR3 spans 12 residues. Deletions cut 1 base from V and 7 bases from J, with 4 bases between. Per the germline V gene, CDR1 is MDHEN and CDR2 is SYDVKM. This CDR3 is CASSLSHGELFF. The CDR3 DNA follows: TGTGCCAGCAGTTTATCTCACGGGGAGCTGTTTTTT.

The gene calls are TRBV4-2 and TRBJ2-3; D is unresolved. Germline V lookup: CDR1 LGHNA, CDR2 YNFKEQ. The CDR3 runs to 17 residues. Trimming stripped 1 base from V and 2 bases from J, with 16 bases between. This chain's CDR3 is CASSQALPATYTDTQYF. The CDR3 DNA sequence: TGTGCCAGCAGCCAAGCTCTTCCCGCAACCTACACAGATACGCAGTATTTT.

There are a few counts of this clone. The chain has TRBV7-9 and TRBJ2-3, with D uncertain. The CDR3 loop spans 14 amino acids. The V gene's germline CDR1 is SEHNR and CDR2 FQNEAQ (reference sequence). V was shortened by 1 base and J by 3 bases, with 8 bases between the two germline ends. The CDR3 region is CASSLEGRTDTQYF. The CDR3 DNA reads as TGTGCCAGCAGCTTAGAAGGGCGGACAGATACGCAGTATTTT.

This clone has more than one count but fewer than ten. The genes are TRBV7-9 and TRBJ2-1, with 11 bases that match TRBD2. Germline CDR1 and CDR2: SEHNR and FQNEAQ (reference sequence). CDR3 size: 16 residues. J was trimmed by 8 bases and V by 1 base; bases with no gene match: 7. DNA of the CDR3: TGTGCCAGCAGCTTAGTACTAGCGGGAGCTGTCGATGAGCAGTTCTTC. It is translated as CASSLVLAGAVDEQFF.

This clone came up a few times. The chain combines TRBV10-3 with TRBJ2-5; 8 positions match TRBD2. Germline V gene lookup returns CDR1 ENHRY and CDR2 SYGVKD. Trimming took 4 bases from V and 3 from J; bases not matched to a gene: 4. The length of the CDR3 is 14 residues. CDR3 region: CAISATSEEETQYF. The DNA for the CDR3 is TGTGCCATCAGTGCGACTAGCGAGGAAGAGACCCAGTACTTC.

The V and J genes are TRBV19 and TRBJ2-1; D uncertain. Per the germline V gene, CDR1 is LNHDA and CDR2 is SQIVND (reference sequence). Deletions cut 7 bases from V and 6 bases from J, with 13 bases between. The CDR3 extends over 13 amino acids. As DNA, the CDR3 is TGTGCCAGTAAGGGAAGGTCGCTCAATGAGCAGTTCTTC. This translates into CASKGRSLNEQFF.

This clone was recorded a few times. The V call is TRBV6-1, the J call TRBJ2-3, with 9 bases fitting TRBD2. From germline, CDR1 is MNHNS and CDR2 SASEGT. CDR3 size: 16 residues. J was trimmed by 3 bases and V by 1 base; bases with no gene match: 5. CDR3 protein: CASSEGSSGKTDTQYF. In nucleotides, the CDR3 is TGTGCCAGCAGTGAAGGGTCTAGCGGGAAAACAGATACGCAGTATTTT.

The V call is TRBV7-9, the J call TRBJ1-2, with D possibly TRBD1 on 6 matching bases. Germline V CDR1 and CDR2: SEHNR, FQNEAQ (reference sequence). V was shortened by 5 bases and J by 3 bases, with 7 bases between the two germline ends. The length of the CDR3 is 12 residues. For the CDR3, the DNA is TGTGCCAGCAGCGAGGGGGACTATGGCTACACCTTC. Translation: CASSEGDYGYTF. Full variable domain (missing parts from reference TRBV7-9 and TRBJ1-2): DTGVSQNPRHKITKRGQNVTFRCDPISEHNRLYWYRQTLGQGPEFLTYFQNEAQLEKSRLLSDRFSAERPKGSFSTLEIQRTEQGDSAMYLCASSEGDYGYTFGSGTRLTVV.

This clone occurred a few times. The chain carries TRBV30 and TRBJ2-4; TRBD1 might be the D (6 bases). CDR3 length equals 13 residues. CDR1 is GTSNPN, CDR2 SVGIG, per germline (reference sequence). V lost 1 base, J lost 7 bases, and 11 bases lay in between. This chain's CDR3 is CAWSETGSNIQYF. The CDR3 DNA sequence: TGTGCCTGGAGTGAGACAGGCAGTAACATTCAGTACTTC.

This clone appeared a few times. The V gene is TRBV7-2, the J gene TRBJ2-7, with D perhaps matching TRBD2 (5 bases). The germline V gene encodes CDR1 SGHTA and CDR2 FQGNSA. V lost 4 bases to trimming and J lost 5 bases, with 15 bases between them. The CDR3 runs 14 residues. Here the CDR3 DNA reads TGTGCCAGCAGCTCCACCCTGGAGGCCGACGAGCAGTACTTC. Its protein product is CASSSTLEADEQYF.

This clone was seen more than once but under ten times. The chain combines TRBV10-1 with TRBJ2-1; D is unresolved. V shed 0 bases and J shed 0 bases, with 9 bases lying between them. The CDR3 totals 16 residues. Germline V lookup: CDR1 WNHNN, CDR2 SYGVQD (reference sequence). CDR3 amino acids: CASSESGFSSYNEQFF. As DNA, the CDR3 is TGCGCCAGCAGTGAGTCCGGCTTCAGCTCCTACAATGAGCAGTTCTTC.

This chain connects TRBV9 to TRBJ1-3; D is unclear. Germline CDR1 SGDLS, CDR2 YYNGEE. V gave up 0 bases and J gave up 8 bases, with 9 bases separating them. The CDR3 contains 13 residues. The chain's CDR3 is CASSVDPLYTIYF. The CDR3 nucleotides read TGTGCCAGCAGCGTAGATCCCCTGTACACCATATATTTT.

J is TRBJ2-7 and V is TRBV7-2; 7 positions match TRBD1. Looked up from germline, CDR1 is SGHTA and CDR2 is FQGNSA. The CDR3 is 14 residues long. Trimming at V came to 2 bases and at J to 4 bases, leaving 5 bases not matched to a gene. The CDR3 DNA is TGTGCCAGCAGCTTATTGGGACAGACGTACGAGCAGTACTTC. As protein: CASSLLGQTYEQYF.

In this sample, this clone turned up a few times. The rearrangement links TRBV7-8 to TRBJ2-5, with 8 bases matching TRBD1. Germline loops: CDR1 SGHVS, CDR2 FQNEAQ. The CDR3 contains 15 residues. After removal of 5 bases from V and 4 bases from J, the junction contained 9 bases not matched to a gene. The CDR3 loop reads CASSPPGQGRETQYF. The CDR3 DNA reads as TGTGCCAGCAGCCCTCCCGGACAGGGAAGAGAGACCCAGTACTTC.

This clone was seen only a few times. The chain has TRBV5-6 and TRBJ1-4; D possibly corresponds to TRBD1 (5 bases). V was shortened by 5 bases and J by 5 bases, with 10 bases between the two germline ends. CDR3 length equals 13 residues. Looked up from germline, CDR1 is SGHDT and CDR2 is YYEEEE. The CDR3 loop reads CASRRDPNEKLFF. CDR3 DNA: TGTGCCAGCAGGAGGGACCCGAATGAAAAACTGTTTTTT.

The chain has TRBV2 and TRBJ1-1; D is unclear. This CDR3 is built from 14 residues. Trimming took 2 bases from V and 0 from J, leaving 7 bases between them. In germline, CDR1 is SNHLY, CDR2 FYNNEI. This CDR3 is CASSERRLNTEAFF. Written as DNA, the CDR3 is TGTGCCAGCAGTGAACGGAGACTGAACACTGAAGCTTTCTTT.

Comments on this clone: Other DNA sequences in this sample translate to the same CDR3. The chain carries TRBV5-1 and TRBJ2-7, with unresolved D. Trimming removed 0 bases at V and 2 bases at J, with 3 bases between. The length of the CDR3 is 12 residues. The germline gives CDR1 SGHRS, CDR2 YFSETQ. The CDR3 reads CASSLEPYEQYF. CDR3 DNA sequence: TGCGCCAGCAGCTTGGAGCCCTACGAGCAGTACTTC.